This passage covers 2 T cell receptor beta chains from one sample sequenced in a study of read filtering for tumor transcriptome and immune sequencing (TCRdb year 2020). TCRdb names Illumina HiSeq 4000 as the instrument used. TCR libraries were constructed from approximately 360 ng RNA using the Immunoverse kit, and molecular barcoded adaptors covering alpha/delta and beta/gamma chains were employed. In TCRdb, the public reads were trimmed at Q25 with fastp and aligned with MiXCR, with productive beta chains retained. CDR3 protein duplicates are merged, each entry listing the most common genes and DNA. Counted in this sample were some 48,000 distinct CDR3 sequences; around 19% of them appeared once. Together, the top ten hold 15% of the sample. The sample comprised a population of CD138-negative cells sorted from bone marrow. Interpreted using the paper, the cell subset or site label stands for: bone marrow mononuclear cells depleted of CD138+ plasma/myeloma cells by negative magnetic selection. The source of these receptors is a donor over 35 with multiple myeloma.

This clonotype has at least ten counts. The CDR3 bases are TGTGCCATCAGTGACCCCTTTGGGGAGCAGTACTTC. Its translation is CAISDPFGEQYF. The chain has TRBV10-3 and TRBJ2-7, with D hard to call. The V end was cut by 3 bases, the J end by 7 bases, with 10 bases between. The CDR3 extends over 12 amino acids. The germline gives CDR1 ENHRY, CDR2 SYGVKD.

V and J are TRBV5-6 and TRBJ2-2; 7 bases agree with TRBD1. Germline V gene sequence: CDR1 SGHDT, CDR2 YYEEEE. V dropped 2 bases and J dropped 7; count of bases not matched to a gene: 8. The CDR3 has 15 residues. CDR3: CASSFPTGPGGELFF. Here the CDR3 DNA reads TGTGCCAGCAGCTTCCCGACAGGGCCCGGCGGGGAGCTGTTTTTT.